Presented here are 9 T cell receptor beta chains from one specimen sequenced in a study of blood T cell repertoires in COVID-19. The table came from immunoSEQ multiplex PCR; TCRdb's copy has only in-frame clones and leaves some out. The table shows 250,000 to 300,000 clones, with approximately 90% occurring only once. The sample taken for sequencing was PBMCs or T cells enriched from blood (not recorded which). The source is a woman between 40 and 50 years old with acute COVID-19.

The chain recombines TRBV5-1 with TRBJ2-3; 7 bases line up with TRBD1. The trim removed 5 bases at V and 2 bases at J, leaving 5 bases unmatched. This CDR3 contains 14 residues. Germline V CDR1 and CDR2: SGHRS, YFSETQ. The chain's CDR3 is CASRPDRATDTQYF. CDR3 coding DNA: TGCGCCAGCAGGCCCGACAGGGCCACAGATACGCAGTATTTT.

This rearrangement joins TRBV10-3 to TRBJ1-5, with 7 positions matching TRBD1. With 3 bases clipped from V and 0 bases from J, the junction kept 8 bases outside the gene matches. The CDR3 runs 17 residues. The germline gives CDR1 ENHRY, CDR2 SYGVKD. The CDR3 coding sequence is TGTGCCATCAGTGACCCGGCGACAGGGTATAGCAATCAGCCCCAGCATTTT. It is translated as CAISDPATGYSNQPQHF.

The chain carries TRBV27 and TRBJ2-7, with D perhaps TRBD1 (5 bases). The V and J ends lost 0 bases and 0 bases respectively, with 6 bases between them. Germline-derived CDR1 and CDR2 are MNHEY and SMNVEV (reference sequence). This CDR3 contains 14 residues. In DNA, the CDR3 is TGTGCCAGCAGTTTATCCACAGGCTCCTACGAGCAGTACTTC. It yields the protein CASSLSTGSYEQYF.

This clone was observed a few times. The chain recombines TRBV3-1 (or the pseudogene TRBV3-2) with TRBJ2-1; tentatively, D is TRBD2 (6 bases). The V gene lost 3 bases and the J gene lost 6 bases, with 36 bases spanning the gap. The CDR3 is made up of 22 amino acids. Germline V CDR1 and CDR2: LGHDT, YNNKEL (reference sequence). CDR3 amino acids: CASSQQKKKEGLAAFPPNEQFF. DNA for the CDR3: TGTGCCAGCAGCCAGCAAAAAAAGAAGGAGGGCCTTGCTGCTTTTCCACCCAATGAGCAGTTCTTC.

The rearrangement joins TRBV5-5 to TRBJ2-5, with no clear D. Trimming shortened V by 2 bases and J by 1 base, and 6 bases separated the two germline ends. The length of the CDR3 is 13 residues. CDR1 and CDR2 (germline): SGHKS, YYEKEE (reference sequence). CDR3 bases: TGTGCCAGCAGCTTCAGATTCCAAGAGACCCAGTACTTC. Translation gives CASSFRFQETQYF.

The chain recombines TRBV7-2 with TRBJ1-1, with D tentatively TRBD1 (6 bases). The CDR3 has 15 amino acids. The germline CDR1 and CDR2 sequences are SGHTA and FQGNSA. V lost 3 bases, J lost 3 bases, and 14 bases lay in between. This CDR3 reads CASSFFRGGDTEAFF. The CDR3 DNA follows: TGTGCCAGCAGCTTCTTCAGGGGTGGAGACACTGAAGCTTTCTTT.

The chain employs TRBV3-1 (or the pseudogene TRBV3-2) and TRBJ1-1; TRBD1 might be the D (5 bases). Trimming left V 1 base short and J 5 bases short, with 11 bases between. The CDR3 has 14 amino acids. Germline lookup yields CDR1 LGHDT and CDR2 YNNKEL (reference sequence). Written as DNA, the CDR3 is TGTGCCAGCAGCCAAGTAGGGGATCGGACTGAAGCTTTCTTT. This sequence encodes CASSQVGDRTEAFF.

This rearrangement joins TRBV6-6 to TRBJ1-2; D is uncertain. The V and J ends lost 5 bases and 0 bases respectively, with 10 bases between them. The CDR3 runs 14 residues. Looked up from germline, CDR1 is MNHNY and CDR2 is SVGAGI (reference sequence). CDR3 sequence: CASSQTPSNYGYTF. DNA of the CDR3: TGTGCCAGCAGTCAAACACCTTCTAACTATGGCTACACCTTC.

The chain combines TRBV6-5 with TRBJ2-1, with 11 bases lining up with TRBD2. Trimming at V came to 8 bases and at J to 9 bases, leaving 12 bases not matched to a gene. The CDR3 loop spans 15 amino acids. The germline CDR1 and CDR2 sequences are MNHEY and SVGAGI. The CDR3 region has the DNA TGTGCCAGCCTTAGAACTAGCGGGAGATTACGTGAGCAGTTCTTC. Protein: CASLRTSGRLREQFF.